A selection of T cell receptor beta chains follows, all from one sample in a study of human T cells and chemical hapten exposure. Via MiXCR, TCRdb re-called the RACE reads, giving one row per CDR3 protein. The data contain some 330,000 distinct CDR3 sequences, around 5% of them singletons. Sequencing was performed on whole blood, taken in connection with sensitization to the hapten diphenylcyclopropenone (DPC). The receptors stem from a woman under 30 with alopecia areata. Some clones in this sample may be carry-over from other donors' samples. Each CDR3 is given without its conserved first and last residue. Expanded clones are given a class, and other clones once, few, many or no size at all.

many | TRBJ2-7 | TRBV7-9 | 12 | ASSFRDRRDEQY
many | TRBJ2-5 | TRBV13 | 14 | ASSTRQDSRQETQY
many | TRBJ1-5 | TRBV7-2 | 12 | ASSLAAGNQPQH
many | TRBJ1-1 | TRBV12-3/TRBV12-4 | 14 | ASSSSGRGQVAEAF
few | TRBJ1-1 | TRBV12-3/TRBV12-4 | 13 | ASTPSTGRGTEAF
. | TRBJ2-3 | TRBV24-1 | 14 | ATSRTSGGEEDTQY
many | TRBJ1-1 | TRBV7-8 | 14 | ASSLRGPGMNTEAF
. | TRBJ2-1 | TRBV9 | 20 | ASSVGVGGMVGEWSSYNEQF
. | TRBJ2-2 | TRBV4-3 | 13 | ASSPLSEGAGELF
many | TRBJ2-3 | TRBV4-3 | 15 | ASSQDWTGGLTDTQY
few | TRBJ1-5 | TRBV2 | 11 | ASRQGAGQPQH
many | TRBJ1-2 | TRBV20-1 | 8 | SASSEGYT
many | TRBJ2-3 | TRBV7-9 | 11 | ASSLSRPDTQY
few | TRBJ2-3 | TRBV2 | 16 | ASSEAEGTSGNTDTQY
many | TRBJ1-5 | TRBV4-1 | 14 | ASSQDATGVGQPQH
. | TRBJ1-6 | TRBV3-1 | 13 | ASSQQGAYNSPLH
few | TRBJ1-1 | TRBV7-9 | 15 | ASSLDGADRLNTEAF
. | TRBJ2-4 | TRBV7-9 | 14 | ASSSPKIIAKNIQY
. | TRBJ1-4 | TRBV14 | 10 | ASSQYLGKLF
many | TRBJ2-1 | TRBV29-1 | 9 | SVEGWDEQF
few | TRBJ2-3 | TRBV2 | 8 | ASSELTQY
few | TRBJ1-1 | TRBV24-1 | 11 | ATSAAGNTEAF
. | TRBJ2-5 | TRBV5-1 | 13 | ASSLSASQGRAQY
few | TRBJ2-7 | TRBV28 | 12 | ASSFIDSSYEQY
few | TRBJ2-7 | TRBV29-1 | 9 | SVTGTHEQY
many | TRBJ2-3 | TRBV29-1 | 13 | SVERLAGGTDTQY
. | TRBJ1-1 | TRBV7-6 | 12 | ASSLALVNTEAF
few | TRBJ1-2 | TRBV6-5 | 15 | ASSRPRPGRSTYGYT
. | TRBJ1-6 | TRBV9 | 13 | ASSVASGGGSPLH
few | TRBJ1-5 | TRBV28 | 13 | ASSSPGAGNQPQH
. | TRBJ2-5 | TRBV7-9 | 11 | ASKRPGLETQY
many | TRBJ2-3 | TRBV6-7 | 11 | ASSRREPRGQY
. | TRBJ2-5 | TRBV6-5 | 15 | ASSYLMAGGKKETQY
. | TRBJ1-5 | TRBV5-6 | 14 | ASSSGGGGGNQPQH
. | TRBJ2-1 | TRBV27 | 11 | ASSLKRMYEQF
. | TRBJ2-5 | TRBV7-6 | 18 | ASSLPSPGTSGGARETQY